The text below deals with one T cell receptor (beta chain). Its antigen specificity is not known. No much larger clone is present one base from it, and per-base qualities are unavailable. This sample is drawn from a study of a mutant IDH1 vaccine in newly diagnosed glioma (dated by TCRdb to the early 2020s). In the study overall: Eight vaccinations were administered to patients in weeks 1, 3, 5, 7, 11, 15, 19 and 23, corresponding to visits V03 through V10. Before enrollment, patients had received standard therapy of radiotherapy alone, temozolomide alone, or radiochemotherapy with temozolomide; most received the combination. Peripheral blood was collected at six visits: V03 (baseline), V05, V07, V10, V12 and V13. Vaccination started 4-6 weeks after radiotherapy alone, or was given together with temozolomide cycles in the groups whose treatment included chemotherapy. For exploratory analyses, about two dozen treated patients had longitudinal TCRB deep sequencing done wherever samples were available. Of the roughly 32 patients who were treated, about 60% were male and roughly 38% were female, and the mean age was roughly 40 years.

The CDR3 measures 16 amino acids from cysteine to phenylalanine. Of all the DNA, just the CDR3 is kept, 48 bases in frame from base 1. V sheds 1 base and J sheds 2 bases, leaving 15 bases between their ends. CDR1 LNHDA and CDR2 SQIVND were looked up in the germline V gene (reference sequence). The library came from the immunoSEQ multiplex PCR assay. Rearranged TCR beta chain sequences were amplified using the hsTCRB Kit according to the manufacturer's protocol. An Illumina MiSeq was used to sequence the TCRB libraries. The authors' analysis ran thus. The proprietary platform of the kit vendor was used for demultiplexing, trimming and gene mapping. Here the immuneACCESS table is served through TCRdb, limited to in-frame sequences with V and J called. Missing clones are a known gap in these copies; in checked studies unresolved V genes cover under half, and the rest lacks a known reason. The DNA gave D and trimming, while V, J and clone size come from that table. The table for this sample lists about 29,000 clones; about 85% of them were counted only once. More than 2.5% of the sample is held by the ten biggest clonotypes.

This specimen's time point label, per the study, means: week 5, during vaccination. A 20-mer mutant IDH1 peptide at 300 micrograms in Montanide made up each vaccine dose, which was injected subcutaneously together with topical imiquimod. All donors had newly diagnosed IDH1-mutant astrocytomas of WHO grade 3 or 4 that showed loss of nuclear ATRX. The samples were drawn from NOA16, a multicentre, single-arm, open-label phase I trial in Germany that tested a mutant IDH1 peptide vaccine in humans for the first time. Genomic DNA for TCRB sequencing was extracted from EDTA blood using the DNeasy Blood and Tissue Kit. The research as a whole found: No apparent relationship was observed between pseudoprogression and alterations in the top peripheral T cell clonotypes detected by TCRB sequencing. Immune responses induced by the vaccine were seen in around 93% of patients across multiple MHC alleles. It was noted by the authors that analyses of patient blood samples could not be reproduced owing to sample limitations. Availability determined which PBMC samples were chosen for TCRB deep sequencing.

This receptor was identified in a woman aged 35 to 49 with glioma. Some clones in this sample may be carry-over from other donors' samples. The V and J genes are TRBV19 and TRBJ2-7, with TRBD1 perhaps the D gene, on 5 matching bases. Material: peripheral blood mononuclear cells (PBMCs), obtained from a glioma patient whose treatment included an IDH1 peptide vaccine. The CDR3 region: CASSIGSGWSAYEQYF. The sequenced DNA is TGTGCCAGTAGTATAGGCTCAGGGTGGTCCGCCTACGAGCAGTACTTC.